The 8 T cell receptor beta chains listed next were all sequenced from one sample in a study of identical twins' blood T cells. Using its own MiXCR run on the 5' RACE reads, TCRdb lists one record per CDR3 protein. The data contain 300,000 to 450,000 distinct CDR3 sequences, approximately 30% of them singletons. The material sequenced was PBMCs. The receptors originated from a woman between 18 and 50 years old in good health.

The chain has TRBV2 and TRBJ2-3, with a weak D call TRBD2 (6 bases). V gave up 7 bases and J gave up 2 bases, with 10 bases separating them. Per germline, CDR1 SNHLY and CDR2 FYNNEI. The CDR3 totals 13 residues. CDR3 in DNA: TGTGCCAGCACCGCGGGATTCACAGATACGCAGTATTTT. Amino acids: CASTAGFTDTQYF. The full variable domain, completed using reference TRBV2 and TRBJ2-3, is EPEVTQTPSHQVTQMGQEVILRCVPISNHLYFYWYRQILGQKVEFLVSFYNNEISEKSEIFDDQFSVERPDGSNFTLKIRSTKLEDSAMYFCASTAGFTDTQYFGPGTRLTVL.

This clonotype was found many times. The chain has TRBV29-1 and TRBJ1-1; 7 bases line up with TRBD1. The CDR3 totals 12 residues. Trimming took 6 bases from V and 7 from J; bases not matched to a gene: 8. CDR1 and CDR2 from the germline V gene are SQVTM and ANQGSEA. The CDR3 bases are TGCAGCGTCGCGGAATGGGACAGTGAAGCTTTCTTT. This codes for CSVAEWDSEAFF.

In DNA form, the CDR3 reads TGTGCCAGTAGTATGTGGCAGAAAGATGGCTACACCTTC. Its translation: CASSMWQKDGYTF. The V gene is TRBV19, the J gene TRBJ1-2; D remains unclear. Germline CDR1 and CDR2: LNHDA and SQIVND (reference sequence). This CDR3 spans 13 amino acids. The germline V and J ends were trimmed by 3 bases and 6 bases, with 11 bases remaining between them.

This clonotype has only a few counts. This chain uses TRBV11-2 with TRBJ2-1; either TRBD1 or TRBD2 may supply D (6 bases each). The CDR3 sequence is 17 residues long. V shed 8 bases and J shed 6 bases, with 26 bases lying between them. Germline CDR1 reads SGHAT; CDR2 reads FQNNGV. Here the CDR3 DNA reads TGTGCCAGCCGCCGGATGGGGGGCGTCTTTAAGGTCAATGAGCAGTTCTTC. Translating it yields CASRRMGGVFKVNEQFF.

Remarks on this clonotype: A much larger clone differs by one base, so this may be a read error. The DNA of the CDR3 is TGTGCCAGCAGCCCGGGACTAGCGGGAGTGTATGAGCAGTTCTTC. The encoded protein is CASSPGLAGVYEQFF. V gene TRBV5-5 combines with J gene TRBJ2-1; 14 bases align to TRBD2. Per the germline V gene, CDR1 is SGHKS and CDR2 is YYEKEE (reference sequence). The CDR3 runs to 15 residues. V dropped 4 bases and J dropped 8; count of bases not matched to a gene: 5.

This chain connects TRBV15 to TRBJ2-7; 10 bases fit TRBD1. This CDR3 is built from 16 residues. In germline, CDR1 is LNHNV, CDR2 YYDKDF (reference sequence). With 7 bases clipped from V and 9 bases from J, the junction kept 18 bases outside the gene matches. The CDR3 spells CATTQDPGQGFDGQYF. Here the CDR3 DNA reads TGTGCCACCACCCAAGATCCGGGACAGGGGTTCGATGGGCAGTACTTC.

V and J are TRBV11-3 and TRBJ2-1; D gene unclear. Deletions cut 6 bases from V and 7 bases from J, with 25 bases between. The CDR3 consists of 17 residues. Germline assignment: CDR1 SGHNT and CDR2 YENEEA. CDR3: CASSMGSLVFSMNEQFF. The CDR3 DNA is TGTGCCAGCAGTATGGGTAGTCTCGTATTTTCAATGAATGAGCAGTTCTTC.

J is TRBJ1-4 and V is TRBV6-6; D remains ambiguous. Between the trimmed V and J ends, which lost 2 bases and 0 bases, there was a span of 19 bases. CDR1 and CDR2 (germline): MNHNY, SVGAGI (reference sequence). The CDR3 runs to 19 residues. The CDR3 is CASSYSPRDPSATNEKLFF. CDR3 sequence (DNA): TGTGCCAGCAGTTACAGCCCACGCGACCCCTCTGCAACTAATGAAAAACTGTTTTTT.